This T cell receptor (beta chain) is from a study of cytomegalovirus exposure and HLA in healthy donors. Study-level findings and limits: Several of the most significant clusters were apparently associated with common viral pathogens in a later analysis.

This PCR relied on a set of 60 Vbeta primers and 13 Jbeta primers. Sequenced by immunoSEQ multiplex PCR; TCRdb stores in-frame clones only, minus some. The sample holds roughly 120,000 clones, around three quarters seen once. Germline-derived CDR1 and CDR2 are WSHSY and SAAADI. After removal of 0 bases from V and 14 bases from J, the junction contained 8 bases not matched to a gene. The CDR3 is 13 amino acids. This clone was counted between two and nine times. The antigen is unknown. Sequencing was done on a sample of PBMCs. The gene calls are TRBV10-2 and TRBJ2-5, with 8 bases aligning to TRBD2. The clonotype comes from a man in his fifties in good health and CMV-seropositive. The CDR3 nucleotides read TGCGCCAGCAGTGAGTCGGTAGCGGGGAGAGAATACTTC. Its translation: CASSESVAGREYF.